The clone carrying this T cell receptor beta chain occurred a few times. Its antigen remains unidentified. Amplification used 60 Vbeta primers and 13 Jbeta primers. The protocol was immunoSEQ multiplex PCR, while the TCRdb copy is restricted to in-frame clones and leaves out a portion. This sample has around 110,000 clones, with approximately 79% found just once. The data are from a study of cytomegalovirus exposure and HLA in healthy donors. The overall study: Counted in an early data release were about 86 million unique TCRs from HLA-typed donors.

Trimming took 3 bases from V and 5 from J; bases not matched to a gene: 4. CDR1 and CDR2 (germline): MGHRA, YSYEKL. This CDR3 region has 15 residues. Study outcomes and limitations: CMV serostatus was the only immune exposure information that was available. The classifier reportedly diagnosed cytomegalovirus status with high sensitivity and specificity. Later examination showed HLA-associated TCR beta chains had greater clonal expansion than equally common others.

The source of this sequence is a woman in her 40s in good health and CMV-seropositive. Sequencing was done on a sample of PBMCs. The chain has TRBV4-1 and TRBJ1-6, with 7 bases aligning to TRBD1. The CDR3 nucleotides read TGCGCCAGCAGCCAGCCGGGACAGAATAATTCACCCCTCCACTTT. Translating gives CASSQPGQNNSPLHF.